The rows below give T cell receptor beta chains drawn from one sample of a study of control samples from healthy donors and cancer patients. Profiled with immunoSEQ multiplex PCR; TCRdb holds only in-frame clones, not every one. The data show 170,000 or so clones, around 94% seen once. Sequencing input: blood. These TCRs come from a woman aged 18-30 years in good health. CDR3s include the opening cysteine and the closing phenylalanine or tryptophan.

v_call cdr3_aa
TRBV28 CASSFTYSGQSNYGYTF
TRBV6-5 CASSYTATGELFF
TRBV27 CASSPRIGRPDNEKLFF
TRBV18 CASSPVGENQPQHF
TRBV2 CASSEDRAAEQYF
TRBV6-2/TRBV6-3 CASSYLAARGYTF
TRBV7-9 CASNRALTTDTQYF
TRBV19 CASTGAEGEKLFF
TRBV4-2 CASSQLQTSGHYEQYF
TRBV6-6 CASSAGAGRTEAFF
TRBV7-9 CASSRTSEDEQYF
TRBV24-1 CATSDRTSGEETQYF
TRBV19 CASSETRDTQYF
TRBV27 CASSLSWGGNYGYTF
TRBV7-2 CASSYRDRTGNTIYF
TRBV20-1 CSAGQWGLAFF
TRBV2 CASSEAWLRTEAFF
TRBV7-9 CASSLLGNTDTQYF
TRBV15 CATSTFKPDEQYF
TRBV3-1/TRBV3-2 CASSLTRYEQYF
TRBV28 CASSLWGDTEAFF
TRBV19 CASSRDRGSPLHF
TRBV6-5 CASSLAGGSNEQFF
TRBV11-2 CASGLGAGGRNEQFF
TRBV18 CASSHSRDRANTIYF
TRBV28 CASSLFIPRSSGNTIYF
TRBV11-2 CASSFLQGGYGYTF
TRBV7-8 CASSLREVLAVHNEQFF
TRBV27 CASSLLGTGVPYEQYF
TRBV7-3 CASSHNTGTGEAFF
TRBV9 CASSVSLAAYNEQFF
TRBV5-6 CASSLSHSSGNTIYF
TRBV12-3/TRBV12-4 CASSLGRGTEAFF
TRBV5-1 CASSFYGGQETQYF
TRBV15 CATAGNSNQPQHF
TRBV6-5 CASSPNRNIQYF
TRBV10-3 CAIGDRGTGQETQYF
TRBV6-6 CASSYDTRLGTYEQYF
TRBV19 CASSFQGNSNQPQHF
TRBV5-4 CASSVRGGRNEQFF
TRBV11-2 CASSLAPDTEAFF
TRBV9 CASSVTWGGQPQHF
TRBV20-1 CSARVGYEQYF
TRBV4-3 CASSQWTGSDQPQHF
TRBV11-3 CASSKRQGSTEAFF
TRBV10-3 CAISELRDQPQHF
TRBV27 CASMGQGAYIQYF
TRBV19 CASSPRGAQNYGYTF
TRBV29-1 CSVAYPLTYNEQFF